Presented here are 3 T cell receptor beta chains from one specimen sequenced in a study of blood T cell repertoires in COVID-19. Measured with immunoSEQ multiplex PCR; TCRdb has only the in-frame clones, and not every one. The sample holds 250,000 to 350,000 clones, more than 80% seen once. What was sequenced was PBMCs or T cells enriched from blood (not recorded which). These receptors were taken from a young woman who had recovered from COVID-19.

V gene TRBV28 combines with J gene TRBJ2-2, with D possibly being TRBD2 (6 bases). The CDR3 loop spans 16 amino acids. Trimming removed 5 bases from V and 1 base from J, with 14 bases in between. From germline, CDR1 is MDHEN and CDR2 SYDVKM. CDR3 coding DNA: TGTGCCAGCAGTCCTACCGGGACTTTGAACACCGGGGAGCTGTTTTTT. Encoded protein: CASSPTGTLNTGELFF.

This sequence joins TRBV6-5 and TRBJ2-2; no definite D call. This CDR3 has 12 amino acids. V was pared by 2 bases and J by 6 bases, with 4 bases between. CDR1 and CDR2 from the germline V gene are MNHEY and SVGAGI. DNA for the CDR3: TGTGCCAGCAGTTACCGGGCCGGGGAGCTGTTTTTT. As protein: CASSYRAGELFF.

This clone was observed a handful of times. The rearrangement joins TRBV30 to TRBJ1-2, with D possibly being TRBD1 (5 bases). The germline V gene encodes CDR1 GTSNPN and CDR2 SVGIG (reference sequence). With 5 bases removed from V and 3 bases from J, the gap between germline ends came to 10 bases. The CDR3 is made up of 12 amino acids. The CDR3 bases are TGTGCCTGGGGCGGGGGGGACTATGGCTACACCTTC. The encoded protein is CAWGGGDYGYTF.